A single sample gave rise to the 20 T cell receptor beta chains below, sequenced in a study of CD8+CD57+ T cells in acquired aplastic anemia. Both TCR beta VDJ combination and CDR3 sequence profiling were carried out. Genomic DNA was the template for this profiling. TCRdb reprocessed the reads via MiXCR and lists one record per CDR3 protein. The sample has 150,000 to 200,000 distinct CDR3 sequences; around 60% are singletons. The material sequenced was sorted CD4+, CD8+, or CD8+CD57+ T cells (not recorded which) from PBMCs. The receptor source for this set is a human donor in good health.

This clonotype has a count of ten or more. The genes are TRBV30 and TRBJ2-7; maybe TRBD2 (5 bases). The CDR3 has 13 amino acids. Germline CDR1 is GTSNPN and CDR2 is SVGIG (reference sequence). V lost 5 bases and J 1 base, leaving 12 bases between the germline ends. CDR3 sequence reads: CAWAGPPSYEQYF. The CDR3 coding sequence is TGTGCCTGGGCGGGCCCGCCTTCCTACGAGCAGTACTTC.

J is TRBJ2-1 and V is TRBV24-1; 13 positions agree with TRBD2. J lost 10 bases, V lost 5 bases, and 7 bases had no gene match. The germline gives CDR1 KGHDR, CDR2 SFDVKD. This CDR3 region has 15 residues. DNA for the CDR3: TGTGCCACCAGTGCCACTAGCGGGAGGGACACGGAGCAGTTCTTC. Protein product: CATSATSGRDTEQFF.

The rearrangement joins TRBV7-2 to TRBJ2-5; 8 nucleotides line up with TRBD1. CDR1 is SGHTA and CDR2 is FQGNSA in the germline V gene. Germline trimming cut 4 bases from V and 4 bases from J; bases unmatched to any gene: 8. The CDR3 runs to 15 residues. CDR3 nucleotides: TGTGCCAGCAGCTCCATACCGACAGGGGCAGAGACCCAGTACTTC. Amino acid sequence: CASSSIPTGAETQYF.

This clonotype was seen repeatedly, ten times or more. CDR3 nucleotides: TGTGCCGGTAGGGGCGTCGAGCAGTACTTC. This translates into CAGRGVEQYF. The chain combines TRBV2 with TRBJ2-7; D might be TRBD1 (5 bases). Germline CDR1 is SNHLY and CDR2 is FYNNEI. The CDR3 runs 10 residues. With 11 bases removed from V and 6 bases from J, the gap between germline ends came to 11 bases.

The gene calls are TRBV24-1 and TRBJ2-7, with D uncertain. Germline values: CDR1 KGHDR, CDR2 SFDVKD. Trimming shortened V by 4 bases and J by 13 bases, and 25 bases separated the two germline ends. The CDR3 has 15 amino acids. CDR3 sequence reads: CATSEVGIGPISFYF. CDR3 bases: TGTGCCACCAGTGAGGTTGGAATTGGTCCAATCAGTTTCTACTTC.

The chain couples TRBV29-1 to TRBJ2-5; D call uncertain. The CDR3 length is 13 residues. The V gene's germline CDR1 is SQVTM and CDR2 ANQGSEA. V lost 4 bases and J lost 5, with 14 bases in between. The CDR3 nucleotides read TGCAGCGTTGCCGTAAATCTGCGGGAGACCCAGTACTTC. Translation: CSVAVNLRETQYF.

CDR3 region: CASSEFDSGAFF. Written as DNA, the CDR3 is TGTGCCAGCAGTGAATTCGACTCTGGAGCTTTCTTT. This chain connects TRBV2 to TRBJ1-1; D ambiguous. The germline V and J ends were trimmed by 2 bases and 10 bases, with 11 bases remaining between them. The CDR3 is 12 amino acids. Germline-derived CDR1 and CDR2 are SNHLY and FYNNEI.

In this sample, this clonotype turned up a few times. The rearrangement links TRBV7-8 to TRBJ2-5; tentatively, D is TRBD1 or TRBD2 (5 bases each). The CDR3 is 14 residues long. From germline, CDR1 is SGHVS and CDR2 FQNEAQ. V lost 3 bases, J lost 5 bases, and 13 bases lay in between. CDR3: CASSFNRGVETQYF. The CDR3 DNA is TGTGCCAGCAGCTTTAATCGAGGGGTTGAGACCCAGTACTTC.

The chain uses TRBV19 and TRBJ1-4; TRBD1 agrees at 7 bases. This CDR3 contains 14 residues. Trimming at V came to 6 bases and at J to 5 bases, leaving 6 bases not matched to a gene. Germline CDR1 and CDR2: LNHDA and SQIVND (reference sequence). DNA of the CDR3: TGTGCCAGTAGGAAGACAGGGATGAATGAAAAACTGTTTTTT. Translated: CASRKTGMNEKLFF. Full variable domain (missing parts from reference TRBV19 and TRBJ1-4): DGGITQSPKYLFRKEGQNVTLSCEQNLNHDAMYWYRQDPGQGLRLIYYSQIVNDFQKGDIAEGYSVSREKKESFPLTVTSAQKNPTAFYLCASRKTGMNEKLFFGSGTQLSVL.

This clonotype was detected a few times. The chain links TRBV10-3 to TRBJ2-3; D is unresolved. V lost 2 bases and J lost 2, with 2 bases in between. CDR1 is ENHRY, CDR2 SYGVKD, per germline. CDR3 length equals 12 residues. The CDR3 region is CAISEPTDTQYF. CDR3 DNA sequence: TGTGCCATCAGTGAGCCCACAGATACGCAGTATTTT.

V gene TRBV5-1 combines with J gene TRBJ2-3; 7 nucleotides align to TRBD1. From germline, CDR1 is SGHRS and CDR2 YFSETQ. With V trimmed by 1 base and J by 5 bases, 7 bases remained unmatched. CDR3 length: 15 residues. The CDR3: CASSLSGQVRDTQYF. CDR3 coding DNA: TGCGCCAGCAGCTTGTCTGGACAGGTGAGAGATACGCAGTATTTT.

The rearrangement uses TRBV19 and TRBJ1-1; D uncertain. CDR3 length: 12 residues. Germline V gene lookup returns CDR1 LNHDA and CDR2 SQIVND (reference sequence). V was shortened by 6 bases and J by 1 base, with 6 bases between the two germline ends. In DNA form, the CDR3 reads TGTGCCAGTAGGGCCGGGAACACTGAAGCTTTCTTT. As protein: CASRAGNTEAFF.

This sequence joins TRBV24-1 and TRBJ2-2, with D hard to call. Germline-derived CDR1 and CDR2 are KGHDR and SFDVKD. The V end lost 4 bases, the J end lost 6 bases, and 17 bases lay between the germline ends. The CDR3 is made up of 16 amino acids. The CDR3 DNA sequence: TGTGCCACCAGTGACCTGACACCATTAACGGCCGGGGAGCTGTTTTTT. The encoded protein is CATSDLTPLTAGELFF.

CDR3 sequence reads: CATSDSGSNGELFF. The CDR3 coding sequence is TGTGCCACCAGTGATTCCGGTAGTAACGGGGAGCTGTTTTTT. The J gene is TRBJ2-2, the V gene TRBV24-1; no definite D call. The germline V and J ends were trimmed by 2 bases and 7 bases, with 10 bases remaining between them. The CDR3 extends over 14 amino acids. The germline V gene encodes CDR1 KGHDR and CDR2 SFDVKD.

This clonotype was recorded at least ten times. The chain combines TRBV6-5 with TRBJ2-1, with D unclear. This CDR3 has 13 amino acids. The germline gives CDR1 MNHEY, CDR2 SVGAGI. Trimming took off 2 bases at V and 6 bases at J, with 8 bases between the two ends. The CDR3 region has the DNA TGTGCCAGCAGTTACGGGCAGTTCAATGAGCAGTTCTTC. Translating gives CASSYGQFNEQFF.

The chain employs TRBV7-9 and TRBJ2-5; 10 nucleotides align to TRBD2. The germline CDR1 and CDR2 sequences are SEHNR and FQNEAQ (reference sequence). CDR3 length: 14 residues. After removal of 6 bases from V and 3 bases from J, the junction contained 4 bases not matched to a gene. Here the CDR3 reads CASRRTSGEETQYF. DNA for the CDR3: TGTGCCAGCAGAAGGACTAGCGGTGAAGAGACCCAGTACTTC.

The rearrangement uses TRBV9 and TRBJ2-2; D may correspond to TRBD1 or TRBD2 (7 bases each). V lost 3 bases, J lost 7 bases, and 13 bases lay in between. Germline CDR1 and CDR2: SGDLS and YYNGEE. This CDR3 is built from 14 residues. Here the CDR3 reads CASSEGGGNGELFF. The CDR3 DNA reads TGTGCCAGCAGCGAGGGAGGGGGCAACGGGGAGCTGTTTTTT.

This chain joins TRBV20-1 and TRBJ1-6, with D perhaps TRBD1 (5 bases). The V gene lost 4 bases and the J gene lost 14 bases, with 18 bases spanning the gap. Germline values: CDR1 DFQATT, CDR2 SNEGSKA (reference sequence). The CDR3 has 13 amino acids. The CDR3 DNA reads TGCAGTGCTATCCCCCTGGGGGGTTTGGCCCTCCACTTT. Its protein product is CSAIPLGGLALHF.

This clonotype occurred many times. The gene calls are TRBV28 and TRBJ2-7, with 9 bases that match TRBD2. V lost 7 bases, J lost 4 bases, and 5 bases stayed unmatched. This CDR3 has 13 residues. The germline V gene encodes CDR1 MDHEN and CDR2 SYDVKM. The CDR3 loop is CASTATSGYEQYF. CDR3 sequence (DNA): TGTGCCAGCACCGCGACTAGCGGATACGAGCAGTACTTC.

This clonotype appeared a single time. Relative to the germline gene, one junction end is altered; a read error may explain this. The rearrangement joins TRBV11-2 to TRBJ2-7; 7 nucleotides match TRBD2. This CDR3 region has 15 residues. The germline CDR1 and CDR2 sequences are SGHAT and FQNNGV. The CDR3 loop reads CASSLYTGGIYGQYF. CDR3 nucleotide sequence: TGTGCCAGCAGCTTATACACGGGGGGTATTTACGGGCAGTACTTC. Variable domain in full (rest from reference TRBV11-2 and TRBJ2-7): EAGVAQSPRYKIIEKRQSVAFWCNPISGHATLYWYQQILGQGPKLLIQFQNNGVVDDSQLPKDRFSAERLKGVDSTLKIQPAKLEDSAVYLCASSLYTGGIYGQYFGPGTRLTVT.